This TCR beta chain is drawn from a study of shared clonotypes between healthy human individuals. The CDR3 loop spans 13 amino acids. CDR1 and CDR2 (germline): SEHNR, FQNEAQ (reference sequence). Trimming took off 5 bases at V and 3 bases at J, with 11 bases between the two ends. Replicate PCRs for sorted subsets used about 200 ng DNA; this equaled tens of thousands of T cell genomes. Using immunoSEQ multiplex PCR, the repertoire was profiled, and TCRdb retains in-frame clones only, with some absent. In the table there are more than 2 million clones, just under 95% of which are singletons. Remarks on this clone: Its specificity is not known. The same CDR3 arises from other DNA sequences in this sample as well.

CD45RO-negative CD8 cells positively selected for CCR7 made up the naive population, which excluded terminally differentiated effector memory CD45RA+ cells. Every contributor of samples was a Caucasian grown-up residing in Nashville, Tennessee. The study, taken as a whole, reports: Memory subsets generally showed smaller estimated richness than naive subsets did. In a handful of donors, around 5% of naive CD4 clonotypes appeared in common.

This clonotype was sampled from a man aged 18 to 29 in good health. Some clones in this sample may be carry-over from other donors' samples. The material sequenced was naive CD8+ T cells from PBMCs. The chain recombines TRBV7-9 with TRBJ2-7; no clear D gene. The CDR3 reads CASSPPGYYEQYF. The CDR3, as DNA: TGTGCCAGCAGCCCCCCGGGCTACTACGAGCAGTACTTC.